The 30 T cell receptor beta chains given below trace back to one sample, sequenced in a study of T-cell reconstitution after alpha-beta-depleted transplantation in children. The TCRbeta library was prepared with unique molecular identifiers. From the PCR reads, TCRdb called clonotypes with MiXCR, one entry per CDR3 protein. The table records more than 500,000 distinct CDR3 sequences, approximately 10% of them present only once. Sequenced material: PBMCs, mostly from graft donor cells, taken 180 days after TCRalphabeta/CD19-depleted stem cell transplant. The source is a female patient aged 2-10 years who had a stem cell transplant for aplastic anemia, so the T cells may come from the graft donor.

This clonotype was counted ten times or more. The CDR3 DNA sequence: TGTGCCAGTAGTAAGTTCACCCTTCCGAGGTCCAATTACAATGAGCAGTTCTTC. Protein sequence: CASSKFTLPRSNYNEQFF. V is TRBV19 and J is TRBJ2-1; D is unresolved. The CDR3 is 18 residues long. The V end lost 4 bases, the J end lost 4 bases, and 23 bases lay between the germline ends. The germline V gene has CDR1 LNHDA and CDR2 SQIVND (reference sequence).

The chain's CDR3 is CASSLVGTSGRERVSYNEQFF. CDR3 bases: TGCGCCAGCAGCTTGGTCGGGACTAGCGGGAGGGAAAGGGTCTCCTACAATGAGCAGTTCTTC. The rearrangement uses TRBV5-1 and TRBJ2-1; the match to TRBD2 covers 16 bases. This CDR3 is built from 21 residues. Germline values: CDR1 SGHRS, CDR2 YFSETQ. J was trimmed by 0 bases and V by 0 bases; bases with no gene match: 9.

This clonotype has ten or more counts. The chain is built from TRBV6-5 and TRBJ2-7, with D possibly matching TRBD1 (6 bases). This CDR3 contains 15 residues. Deletions cut 2 bases from V and 1 base from J, with 12 bases between. Germline-derived CDR1 and CDR2 are MNHEY and SVGAGI. CDR3: CASSYGTGNSYEQYF. The CDR3 nucleotides read TGTGCCAGCAGTTACGGAACAGGGAATTCCTACGAGCAGTACTTC.

The gene calls are TRBV5-3 and TRBJ2-2; D is uncertain. TRBV5-3 is placed among ORFs of uncertain function. The CDR3 totals 15 residues. The V gene lost 5 bases and the J gene lost 5 bases, with 16 bases spanning the gap. The CDR3: CARSRRKTQTGELFF. CDR3 nucleotides: TGTGCCAGAAGTCGCCGAAAGACTCAAACCGGGGAGCTGTTTTTT.

J is TRBJ1-6 and V is TRBV12-3 or TRBV12-4; TRBD1 matches 12 bases. Trimming took 6 bases from V and 5 from J; bases not matched to a gene: 2. This CDR3 comprises 15 residues. This chain's CDR3 is CASRGQGANNSPLHF. The DNA of the CDR3 is TGTGCCAGCAGGGGACAGGGGGCGAATAATTCACCCCTCCACTTT.

The chain links TRBV9 to TRBJ2-7, with a possible D match to TRBD1 (6 bases). With 0 bases removed from V and 2 bases from J, the gap between germline ends came to 9 bases. This CDR3 is built from 14 residues. The germline V gene has CDR1 SGDLS and CDR2 YYNGEE. This chain's CDR3 is CASSVGGQTYEQYF. As DNA, the CDR3 is TGTGCCAGCAGCGTAGGAGGACAGACCTACGAGCAGTACTTC.

The chain combines TRBV4-1 with TRBJ2-5, with 7 bases aligning to TRBD1. Per germline, CDR1 MGHRA and CDR2 YSYEKL. The CDR3 length is 14 residues. The V segment lost 4 bases and the J segment 4 bases; nucleotides outside the gene matches: 6. CDR3 nucleotide sequence: TGCGCCAGCAGCCTACAGGGGTTCAGAGAGACCCAGTACTTC. Translation gives CASSLQGFRETQYF.

This clonotype turned up a few times. The V and J genes are TRBV30 and TRBJ2-2, with a tentative D call TRBD2 (6 bases). The V end was cut by 0 bases, the J end by 0 bases, with 11 bases between. There are 16 residues in the CDR3. Germline V lookup: CDR1 GTSNPN, CDR2 SVGIG (reference sequence). This CDR3 reads CAWSVGLAPNTGELFF. The CDR3 nucleotides are TGTGCCTGGAGTGTGGGTCTAGCGCCGAACACCGGGGAGCTGTTTTTT.

The chain uses TRBV5-5 and TRBJ1-2, with D maybe TRBD1 (5 bases). Germline loops: CDR1 SGHKS, CDR2 YYEKEE (reference sequence). The CDR3 is made up of 13 amino acids. The V end lost 0 bases, the J end lost 4 bases, and 7 bases lay between the germline ends. CDR3 nucleotide sequence: TGTGCCAGCAGCTTGGCAGGGCTCTATGGCTACACCTTC. Residues: CASSLAGLYGYTF.

The chain has TRBV3-1 and TRBJ1-4, with TRBD1 as a possible D gene (5 bases). V gave up 1 base and J gave up 6 bases, with 15 bases separating them. CDR3 size: 16 residues. The germline V gene has CDR1 LGHDT and CDR2 YNNKEL (reference sequence). The CDR3 DNA is TGTGCCAGCAGCCAAGGGCCGCAGGGAGGTGATGAAAAACTGTTTTTT. It translates to CASSQGPQGGDEKLFF.

The rearrangement links TRBV20-1 to TRBJ1-1; the D gene is possibly TRBD1 (6 bases). The V gene's germline CDR1 is DFQATT and CDR2 SNEGSKA (reference sequence). The CDR3 runs to 17 residues. The germline V and J ends were trimmed by 5 bases and 6 bases, with 28 bases remaining between them. The CDR3 is CSAARFRVIGGGPEAFF. CDR3 sequence (DNA): TGCAGTGCTGCCCGATTCAGGGTGATAGGGGGGGGGCCTGAAGCTTTCTTT.

This clonotype was counted only a few times. V gene TRBV6-1 combines with J gene TRBJ1-1; D gene ambiguous. Germline-derived CDR1 and CDR2 are MNHNS and SASEGT. V lost 6 bases to trimming and J lost 5 bases, with 13 bases between them. The CDR3 contains 13 residues. CDR3 sequence: CASSAIRETEAFF. CDR3 nucleotide sequence: TGTGCCAGCAGCGCCATTAGGGAAACTGAAGCTTTCTTT.

This clonotype occurred a few times. The rearrangement joins TRBV4-2 to TRBJ2-3, with 10 bases aligning to TRBD2. The germline V gene encodes CDR1 LGHNA and CDR2 YNFKEQ. The ends lost 1 base at V and 5 bases at J; junction bases unmatched: 3. The CDR3 runs to 15 residues. The chain's CDR3 is CASSQGTSGKDTQYF. The CDR3 DNA reads as TGTGCCAGCAGCCAAGGAACTAGCGGGAAAGATACGCAGTATTTT.

This clonotype was counted a few times. V and J are TRBV10-2 and TRBJ1-1; D call uncertain. The CDR3 spans 11 residues. Germline lookup yields CDR1 WSHSY and CDR2 SAAADI. With 8 bases removed from V and 11 bases from J, the gap between germline ends came to 15 bases. This chain's CDR3 is CASYHSDRAFF. Written as DNA, the CDR3 is TGCGCCAGCTATCATTCTGATAGGGCTTTCTTT.

Many counts were recorded for this clonotype. The J gene is TRBJ2-1, the V gene TRBV28; the D gene is possibly TRBD2 (5 bases). Trimming removed 3 bases at V and 5 bases at J, with 11 bases between. Germline V gives CDR1 MDHEN, CDR2 SYDVKM. The CDR3 totals 14 residues. CDR3 in DNA: TGTGCCAGCAGTTTTGCGGGTTGGGACAATGAGCAGTTCTTC. Translation gives CASSFAGWDNEQFF.

This clonotype was found a few times. The chain has TRBV29-1 and TRBJ1-2; 9 nucleotides agree with TRBD1. Germline V gives CDR1 SQVTM, CDR2 ANQGSEA. This CDR3 is built from 12 residues. The J segment lost 7 bases and the V segment lost 4 bases, leaving 4 bases of the junction unmatched. Here the CDR3 reads CSVGGQGSGYTF. The CDR3 bases are TGCAGCGTTGGGGGACAGGGTAGTGGCTACACCTTC.

The DNA for the CDR3 is TGCGCCAGCAGCCAAGGGACAGGGGGCGCGGGAGGAGCTTTCTTT. It translates to CASSQGTGGAGGAFF. This rearrangement joins TRBV4-1 to TRBJ1-1; 11 bases fit TRBD1. After removal of 1 base from V and 10 bases from J, the junction contained 8 bases not matched to a gene. This CDR3 contains 15 residues. Germline loops: CDR1 MGHRA, CDR2 YSYEKL.

This clonotype was detected ten times or more. The genes are TRBV6-2 or TRBV6-3 and TRBJ2-5; D uncertain. CDR1 and CDR2 (germline): MNHEY, SVGEGT. The CDR3 extends over 14 amino acids. The V end lost 0 bases, the J end lost 1 base, and 6 bases lay between the germline ends. The CDR3 DNA sequence: TGTGCCAGCAGTTACTCGGACCTCCAAGAGACCCAGTACTTC. This encodes CASSYSDLQETQYF.

This clonotype has just a few counts. The chain carries TRBV20-1 and TRBJ2-7; 9 bases match TRBD2. Trimming cost V 6 bases and J 4 bases; bases outside gene matches: 4. In germline, CDR1 is DFQATT, CDR2 SNEGSKA (reference sequence). This CDR3 has 12 amino acids. In nucleotides, the CDR3 is TGCAGTGCGAGTAGCGGGAGTTACGAGCAGTACTTC. This codes for CSASSGSYEQYF.

V gene TRBV7-9 combines with J gene TRBJ2-6; no definite D call. Trimming left V 0 bases short and J 4 bases short, with 10 bases between. Germline CDR1 is SEHNR and CDR2 is FQNEAQ (reference sequence). The CDR3 is 16 residues long. The DNA for the CDR3 is TGTGCCAGCAGCTTAGCCACCTCTTCCGGGGCCAACGTCCTGACTTTC. This translates into CASSLATSSGANVLTF.

This chain connects TRBV12-3 or TRBV12-4 to TRBJ1-6; no reliable D call. The CDR3 contains 13 residues. V lost 4 bases and J 6 bases, leaving 7 bases between the germline ends. The CDR3 spells CASSSNSNSPLHF. CDR3 DNA: TGTGCCAGCAGTTCCAACAGTAATTCACCCCTCCACTTT.

The V call is TRBV7-3, the J call TRBJ2-3; D is possibly TRBD1 (5 bases). V was cut by 1 base and J by 5 bases, with 13 bases left in between. From germline, CDR1 is SGHTA and CDR2 FQGTGA. The CDR3 totals 15 residues. CDR3 sequence reads: CASSLMLGEKDTQYF. The DNA for the CDR3 is TGTGCCAGCAGCTTAATGTTAGGGGAAAAAGATACGCAGTATTTT.

The chain links TRBV15 to TRBJ1-1; perhaps TRBD1 as D (5 bases). V shed 0 bases and J shed 11 bases, with 16 bases lying between them. The CDR3 covers 14 residues. Germline V CDR1 and CDR2: LNHNV, YYDKDF (reference sequence). CDR3 nucleotide sequence: TGTGCCACCAGCAGAGATCAGGGTCTTCGAGAGGCTTTCTTT. Protein sequence: CATSRDQGLREAFF.

The J gene is TRBJ2-1, the V gene TRBV7-9; 10 positions agree with TRBD2. This CDR3 has 17 residues. The V segment lost 5 bases and the J segment 2 bases; nucleotides outside the gene matches: 9. Germline values: CDR1 SEHNR, CDR2 FQNEAQ (reference sequence). The CDR3 DNA follows: TGTGCCAGCAGCCTAAGACTAGCGGGTTCCCCCTACAATGAGCAGTTCTTC. This codes for CASSLRLAGSPYNEQFF.

The V call is TRBV16, the J call TRBJ2-7; D gene unclear. Germline CDR1 and CDR2: KGHSY and FQNENV. Trimming took off 0 bases at V and 2 bases at J, with 8 bases between the two ends. This CDR3 has 14 amino acids. CDR3: CASSQSRKAYEQYV. CDR3 nucleotide sequence: TGTGCCAGCAGCCAATCGAGAAAGGCCTACGAGCAGTACGTC.

This clonotype was observed a few times. The chain employs TRBV12-3 or TRBV12-4 and TRBJ1-4; D perhaps matches TRBD1 (5 bases). V was clipped by 6 bases and J by 5 bases, with 13 bases between them. The CDR3 length is 14 residues. The CDR3 DNA reads TGTGCCAGCAGCCGCGGGACGGCAAATGAAAAACTGTTTTTT. This translates into CASSRGTANEKLFF.

The chain carries TRBV7-4 and TRBJ2-3; D gene unclear. The CDR3 has 13 residues. CDR1 SGHVT and CDR2 SQSDAQ come from the germline V gene. The V gene lost 5 bases and the J gene lost 2 bases, with 8 bases spanning the gap. CDR3 amino acids: CASSAEATDTQYF. As DNA, the CDR3 is TGTGCCAGCAGCGCTGAAGCCACAGATACGCAGTATTTT.

The rearrangement links TRBV15 to TRBJ2-4, with 7 bases identical to TRBD2. CDR1 LNHNV and CDR2 YYDKDF come from the germline V gene (reference sequence). The CDR3 consists of 14 residues. V lost 4 bases and J lost 4; bases outside the gene matches: 4. This CDR3 is CATSTREVKNIQYF. CDR3 nucleotides: TGTGCCACCAGCACCCGGGAGGTAAAAAACATTCAGTACTTC.

This clonotype has a handful of counts. The chain couples TRBV20-1 to TRBJ2-5; TRBD2 matches at 9 bases. This CDR3 is built from 13 residues. CDR1 is DFQATT and CDR2 is SNEGSKA in the germline V gene (reference sequence). V was pared by 5 bases and J by 4 bases, with 5 bases of the junction left unmatched. CDR3 DNA: TGCAGTGCTCCCCTTAGCGGGGGAGAGACCCAGTACTTC. Protein: CSAPLSGGETQYF.

This clonotype was detected many times. The chain combines TRBV5-1 with TRBJ2-7, with 12 positions matching TRBD2. The CDR3 is 18 residues long. J lost 4 bases, V lost 0 bases, and 11 bases had no gene match. Germline V gene lookup returns CDR1 SGHRS and CDR2 YFSETQ. CDR3 coding DNA: TGCGCCAGCAGCTTGGGACTAGCGGGAGTTCGGGGCCCATACGAGCAGTACGTC. Translating it yields CASSLGLAGVRGPYEQYV.